These 19 T cell receptor beta chains were all obtained from the same sample, sequenced in a study of blood T cell repertoires in COVID-19. Profiled with immunoSEQ multiplex PCR; TCRdb holds only in-frame clones, not every one. The sample includes over 65,000 clones, around four fifths of them seen just once. Sequenced material: peripheral blood. These receptors all come from a man aged 80 or over with active or convalescent COVID-19.

The rearrangement links TRBV5-1 to TRBJ2-4; TRBD1 is a possible D gene (5 bases). The CDR3 runs 16 residues. Germline assignment: CDR1 SGHRS and CDR2 YFSETQ. Trimming stripped 4 bases from V and 2 bases from J, with 16 bases between. The CDR3 spells CASSPEQVWTKNIQYF. The CDR3 DNA reads TGCGCCAGCAGCCCTGAACAGGTTTGGACCAAAAACATTCAGTACTTC.

V is TRBV5-5 and J is TRBJ2-1; D is possibly TRBD1 (6 bases). V lost 0 bases and J 6 bases, leaving 13 bases between the germline ends. The CDR3 consists of 15 residues. Per the germline V gene, CDR1 is SGHKS and CDR2 is YYEKEE (reference sequence). For the CDR3, the DNA is TGTGCCAGCAGCTTGGACAGGGCCGTAGCCAATGAGCAGTTCTTC. This gives the protein CASSLDRAVANEQFF.

The table lists this clone with a count of one. V is TRBV30 and J is TRBJ2-5; perhaps TRBD2 as D (6 bases). CDR1 and CDR2 (germline): GTSNPN, SVGIG (reference sequence). This CDR3 region has 12 residues. V was pared by 4 bases and J by 2 bases, with 8 bases between. The DNA for the CDR3 is TGTGCCTGGAAGGCGGGACAAGAGACCCAGTACTTC. It specifies CAWKAGQETQYF.

This clone was counted many times. The rearrangement links TRBV24-1 to TRBJ2-3, with D perhaps matching TRBD2 (6 bases). Germline CDR1 is KGHDR and CDR2 is SFDVKD. V lost 5 bases to trimming and J lost 3 bases, with 11 bases between them. CDR3 size: 14 residues. CDR3 loop: CATSGHGRTDTQYF. DNA of the CDR3: TGTGCCACCAGTGGACACGGGAGAACAGATACGCAGTATTTT.

V gene TRBV5-6 combines with J gene TRBJ1-2; a weak D match, TRBD1 (5 bases). The CDR3 consists of 13 residues. V lost 4 bases, J lost 4 bases, and 11 bases lay in between. From germline, CDR1 is SGHDT and CDR2 YYEEEE. The CDR3 nucleotides are TGTGCCAGCAGCCTCCGGGGGAGCTATGGCTACACCTTC. Protein: CASSLRGSYGYTF. The variable domain in full, completed from reference TRBV5-6 and TRBJ1-2, reads DAGVTQSPTHLIKTRGQQVTLRCSPKSGHDTVSWYQQALGQGPQFIFQYYEEEERQRGNFPDRFSGHQFPNYSSELNVNALLLGDSALYLCASSLRGSYGYTFGSGTRLTVV.

Here the CDR3 reads CASARATGLGRETQYF. The DNA for the CDR3 is TGTGCCAGCGCAAGGGCGACAGGGTTGGGCCGAGAGACCCAGTACTTC. The chain links TRBV2 to TRBJ2-5, with TRBD1 identical over 7 bases. With V trimmed by 8 bases and J by 4 bases, 16 bases remained unmatched. The germline V gene encodes CDR1 SNHLY and CDR2 FYNNEI. There are 16 residues in the CDR3.

This clone was recorded once. CDR3 region: CASSPTGGEDYGYTF. In DNA form, the CDR3 reads TGTGCCAGCAGTCCAACAGGGGGCGAGGACTATGGCTACACCTTC. The genes are TRBV6-5 and TRBJ1-2, with 9 bases lining up with TRBD1. The junction had 7 bases not matched to a gene; V was cut back by 5 bases and J by 3 bases. This CDR3 region has 15 residues. Germline CDR1 and CDR2: MNHEY and SVGAGI.

The chain is built from TRBV9 and TRBJ2-1; 12 bases map to TRBD1. The CDR3 extends over 14 amino acids. Per germline, CDR1 SGDLS and CDR2 YYNGEE. V gave up 3 bases and J gave up 12 bases; unmatched junction bases: 7. CDR3 sequence: CASSAAGTGGLQFF. The CDR3 bases are TGTGCCAGCAGCGCGGCCGGGACAGGGGGCTTGCAGTTCTTC. The whole variable domain, filled in from reference TRBV9 and TRBJ2-1, reads DSGVTQTPKHLITATGQRVTLRCSPRSGDLSVYWYQQSLDQGLQFLIQYYNGEERAKGNILERFSAQQFPDLHSELNLSSLELGDSALYFCASSAAGTGGLQFFGPGTRLTVL.

The V and J genes are TRBV27 and TRBJ1-1; possibly TRBD1 for D (6 bases). V lost 5 bases to trimming and J lost 4 bases, with 14 bases between them. The germline gives CDR1 MNHEY, CDR2 SMNVEV (reference sequence). The CDR3 has 14 residues. CDR3 region: CASSPHRVTTEAFF. The DNA of the CDR3 is TGTGCCAGCAGTCCCCACAGGGTAACCACTGAAGCTTTCTTT.

The J gene is TRBJ1-1, the V gene TRBV29-1; 8 positions match TRBD1. The ends lost 5 bases at V and 2 bases at J; junction bases unmatched: 7. This CDR3 is built from 14 residues. Germline V gene lookup returns CDR1 SQVTM and CDR2 ANQGSEA. The CDR3 loop reads CSVSAGGFNTEAFF. In nucleotides, the CDR3 is TGCAGCGTTTCAGCAGGGGGCTTCAACACTGAAGCTTTCTTT.

This chain uses TRBV7-6 with TRBJ2-1; 14 bases agree with TRBD2. V dropped 5 bases and J dropped 3; count of bases not matched to a gene: 6. From germline, CDR1 is SGHVS and CDR2 FNYEAQ. The CDR3 loop spans 17 amino acids. The CDR3 DNA sequence: TGTGCCAGCAGCCCGCGACTAGCGGGAGGGCTCTACAATGAGCAGTTCTTC. Translation: CASSPRLAGGLYNEQFF.

The V call is TRBV3-1 (or the pseudogene TRBV3-2), the J call TRBJ1-2; 9 bases match TRBD1. The CDR3 consists of 17 residues. Losses at the gene ends were 2 bases for V and 2 bases for J; bases not matched to a gene: 9. CDR1 is LGHDT and CDR2 is YNNKEL in the germline V gene (reference sequence). DNA for the CDR3: TGTGCCAGCAGCCAAACGGGACAGGGAGTGGGGAACTATGGCTACACCTTC. It encodes CASSQTGQGVGNYGYTF.

A few counts support this clone. The V gene is TRBV18, the J gene TRBJ2-1; TRBD2 aligns across 11 bases. After removal of 3 bases from V and 9 bases from J, the junction contained 7 bases not matched to a gene. Germline CDR1 KGHSH, CDR2 LQKENI. There are 15 residues in the CDR3. The CDR3 spells CASSPPVSGRGEQFF. Here the CDR3 DNA reads TGTGCCAGCTCACCCCCAGTTAGCGGGAGGGGTGAGCAGTTCTTC.

The chain is built from TRBV18 and TRBJ1-5; D perhaps matches TRBD1 (6 bases). Germline V CDR1 and CDR2: KGHSH, LQKENI. Trimming left V 8 bases short and J 3 bases short, with 17 bases between. CDR3 length: 15 residues. The CDR3 coding sequence is TGTGCCAGCGCAAGGGGGGAGGGGGACAATCAGCCCCAGCATTTT. It codes for CASARGEGDNQPQHF.

This clone was seen just once. V gene TRBV27 combines with J gene TRBJ2-5; 7 bases fit TRBD2. The CDR3 length is 15 residues. Germline lookup yields CDR1 MNHEY and CDR2 SMNVEV (reference sequence). J was trimmed by 2 bases and V by 5 bases; bases with no gene match: 8. The CDR3 is CASSPLRSGQETQYF. CDR3 nucleotide sequence: TGTGCCAGCAGTCCCCTCCGTAGCGGGCAAGAGACCCAGTACTTC.

V usage is TRBV6-6 and J usage is TRBJ1-4; 7 nucleotides line up with TRBD1. This CDR3 has 13 amino acids. CDR1 is MNHNY and CDR2 is SVGAGI in the germline V gene (reference sequence). J gave up 10 bases and V 5 bases, and 7 bases lay outside the gene matches. The CDR3 DNA is TGTGCCAGCAGTCCCCGGGACAGTGGAAAACTGTTTTTT. Its protein is CASSPRDSGKLFF.

The chain carries TRBV24-1 and TRBJ1-1; a possible D gene is TRBD1 (6 bases). The germline gives CDR1 KGHDR, CDR2 SFDVKD. The V end was cut by 6 bases, the J end by 1 base, with 8 bases between. The CDR3 covers 13 residues. The CDR3 bases are TGTGCCACCAGTCCGGACAGGAACACTGAAGCTTTCTTT. Translation gives CATSPDRNTEAFF.

The rearrangement links TRBV10-1 to TRBJ1-1; D is unclear. Germline CDR1 is WNHNN and CDR2 is SYGVQD (reference sequence). The CDR3 sequence is 12 residues long. Trimming pared 6 bases from V and 3 bases from J, leaving 8 bases between. The CDR3 protein is CASSFGDTEAFF. CDR3 nucleotide sequence: TGCGCCAGCAGCTTCGGAGACACTGAAGCTTTCTTT.

The rearrangement joins TRBV27 to TRBJ2-3; a possible D gene is TRBD1 (7 bases). This CDR3 spans 16 amino acids. Germline V gives CDR1 MNHEY, CDR2 SMNVEV (reference sequence). V lost 4 bases, J lost 1 base, and 15 bases lay in between. This chain's CDR3 is CASSSPRGEGTDTQYF. CDR3 nucleotides: TGTGCCAGCAGTTCCCCCAGGGGGGAAGGCACAGATACGCAGTATTTT.